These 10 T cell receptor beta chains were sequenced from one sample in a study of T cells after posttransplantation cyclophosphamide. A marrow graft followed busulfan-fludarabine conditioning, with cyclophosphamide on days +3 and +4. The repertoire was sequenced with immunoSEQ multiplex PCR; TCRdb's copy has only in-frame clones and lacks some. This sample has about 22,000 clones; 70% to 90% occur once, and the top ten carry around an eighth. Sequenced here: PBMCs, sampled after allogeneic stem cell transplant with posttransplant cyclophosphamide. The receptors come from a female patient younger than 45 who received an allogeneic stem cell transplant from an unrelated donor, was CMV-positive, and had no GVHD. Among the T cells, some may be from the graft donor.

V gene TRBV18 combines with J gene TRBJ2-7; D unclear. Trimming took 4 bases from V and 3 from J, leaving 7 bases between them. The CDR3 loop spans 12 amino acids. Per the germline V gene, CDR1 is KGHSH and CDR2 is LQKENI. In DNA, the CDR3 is TGTGCCAGCTCACGAGGCCTCTACGAGCAGTACTTC. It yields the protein CASSRGLYEQYF. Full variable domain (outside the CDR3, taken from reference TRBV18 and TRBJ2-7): NAGVMQNPRHLVRRRGQEARLRCSPMKGHSHVYWYRQLPEEGLKFMVYLQKENIIDESGMPKERFSAEFPKEGPSILRIQQVVRGDSAAYFCASSRGLYEQYFGPGTRLTVT.

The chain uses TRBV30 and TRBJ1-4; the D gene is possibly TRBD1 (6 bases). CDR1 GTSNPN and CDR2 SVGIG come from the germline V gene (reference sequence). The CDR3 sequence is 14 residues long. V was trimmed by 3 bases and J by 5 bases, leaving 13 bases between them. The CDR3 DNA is TGTGCCTGGAGATCTGACAGGAGAAATGAAAAACTGTTTTTT. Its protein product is CAWRSDRRNEKLFF.

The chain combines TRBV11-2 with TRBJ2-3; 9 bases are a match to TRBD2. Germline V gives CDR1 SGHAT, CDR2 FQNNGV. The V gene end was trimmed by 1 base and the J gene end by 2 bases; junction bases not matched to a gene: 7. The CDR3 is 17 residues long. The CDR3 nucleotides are TGTGCCAGCAGCTTAGTTCCAGCGGGGGGTTCCACAGATACGCAGTATTTT. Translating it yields CASSLVPAGGSTDTQYF.

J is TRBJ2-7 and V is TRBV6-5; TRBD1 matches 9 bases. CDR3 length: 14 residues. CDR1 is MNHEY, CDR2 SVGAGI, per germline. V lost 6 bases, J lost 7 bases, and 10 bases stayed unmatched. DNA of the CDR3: TGTGCCAGCAGAGTTACCGGGACAGGGAAGGAGCAGTACTTC. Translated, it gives CASRVTGTGKEQYF.

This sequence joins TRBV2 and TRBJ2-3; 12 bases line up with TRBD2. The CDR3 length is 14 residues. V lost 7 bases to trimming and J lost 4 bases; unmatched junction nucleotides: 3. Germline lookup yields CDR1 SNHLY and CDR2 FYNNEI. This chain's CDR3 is CASNPSGGADTQYF. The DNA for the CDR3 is TGTGCCAGCAACCCTAGCGGGGGGGCAGATACGCAGTATTTT.

The chain's CDR3 is CASTPRPGRPYEQYF. DNA for the CDR3: TGTGCCAGCACCCCTCGCCCCGGCAGGCCCTACGAGCAGTACTTC. The chain couples TRBV28 to TRBJ2-7; D is ambiguous. The CDR3 is 15 amino acids. V was pared by 7 bases and J by 2 bases, with 18 bases between. CDR1 and CDR2 from the germline V gene are MDHEN and SYDVKM.

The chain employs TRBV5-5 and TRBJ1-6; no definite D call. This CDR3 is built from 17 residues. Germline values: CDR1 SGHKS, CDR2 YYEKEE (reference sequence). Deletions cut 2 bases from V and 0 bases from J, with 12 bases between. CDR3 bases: TGTGCCAGCAGCTTCCAGGCGTTTCGCTCCTATAATTCACCCCTCCACTTT. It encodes CASSFQAFRSYNSPLHF.

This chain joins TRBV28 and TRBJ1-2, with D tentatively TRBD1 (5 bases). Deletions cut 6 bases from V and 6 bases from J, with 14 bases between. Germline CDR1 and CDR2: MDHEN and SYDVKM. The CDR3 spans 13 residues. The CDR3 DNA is TGTGCCAGCAGCTACGACAGCCCTCATGGCTACACCTTC. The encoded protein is CASSYDSPHGYTF.

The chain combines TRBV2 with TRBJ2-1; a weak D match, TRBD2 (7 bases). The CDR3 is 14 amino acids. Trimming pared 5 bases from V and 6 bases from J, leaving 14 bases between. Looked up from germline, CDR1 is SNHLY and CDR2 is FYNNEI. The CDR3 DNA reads TGTGCCAGCAGTTTGACTAGGGGGGGCAATGAGCAGTTCTTC. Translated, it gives CASSLTRGGNEQFF.

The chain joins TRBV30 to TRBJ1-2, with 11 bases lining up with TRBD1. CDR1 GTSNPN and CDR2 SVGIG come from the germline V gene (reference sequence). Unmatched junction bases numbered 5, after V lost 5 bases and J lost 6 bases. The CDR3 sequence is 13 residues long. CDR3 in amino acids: CAWGQGAFDGYTF. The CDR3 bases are TGTGCCTGGGGACAGGGGGCGTTTGATGGCTACACCTTC.